What follows describes a single TCR beta chain. Its antigen is unidentified. This specimen belongs to a study of HIV-infected patients and healthy controls. Germline values: CDR1 WSHSY, CDR2 SAAADI. The V gene lost 7 bases and the J gene lost 2 bases, with 12 bases spanning the gap. The CDR3 sequence is 14 residues long. General study findings and limits: The study did not determine the donors' HLA types. In healthy controls, MAIT alpha CDR3s were common; in HIV+ repertoires, severely depleted. Only sixteen HIV-infected individuals were processed, a major limit on how widely findings apply. Compared with controls, mean Gini indices were significantly raised in HIV-infected repertoires, possibly indicating oligoclonality.

Alpha and beta constant-region primers primed reverse transcription of 400 to 500 ng RNA. Each of the alpha and beta chains got its own library through chain-specific third strand synthesis with indices. MiXCR, run by TCRdb on the 5' RACE reads, gives a single entry per CDR3 protein. Of about 7,400 distinct CDR3 sequences listed, 9.3% are singletons. All unsorted peripheral T cells were captured because whole blood was used without fractionation. The sequencing used blood, collected before antiretroviral therapy. The chain uses TRBV10-2 and TRBJ1-5; D is unresolved. The receptor was isolated from an adult with HIV infection. The CDR3 loop is CASTATGRNQPQHF. CDR3 DNA: TGCGCCAGCACGGCTACGGGTCGCAATCAGCCCCAGCATTTT.